This T cell receptor beta chain emerged from a study of tumor and adjacent non-tumor tissue in lung cancer. Overall study: Stage I to III disease affected roughly 10 men and 5 women aged roughly 31 to 80. Study-level points and caveats: Higher tumor TCR diversity was associated with shorter survival. TCR diversity was significantly greater in tumor than normal lung tissue.

Three rounds of nested PCR, following a modified ARM-PCR protocol, produced the TCRbeta library. MiXCR, run by TCRdb on the multiplex PCR reads, gives a single entry per CDR3 protein. The table has some 93,000 distinct CDR3 sequences, about 72% seen once; the top ten hold about 17%. The CDR3 loop spans 14 amino acids. V lost 7 bases, J lost 5 bases, and 10 bases stayed unmatched. Germline V gene data show CDR1 as MNHEY and CDR2 as SVGEGT. This clonotype was seen ten or more times. Its antigen is undetermined. This sample's RNA came from whole unsorted tissue. This sequence originates from a man between 60 and 75 years old with non-small cell lung cancer. V usage is TRBV6-2 or TRBV6-3 and J usage is TRBJ2-7; 8 bases match TRBD2. The sequenced sample was lung tumor tissue. CDR3 amino acids: CASTRTSPLDEQYF. DNA of the CDR3: TGTGCCAGCACCAGGACTAGCCCACTGGACGAGCAGTACTTC.